The entry that follows covers one T cell receptor (beta chain) sequence. As yet, its antigen is unknown. Donors were drawn from the approximately 110-subject validation cohort, separate from the roughly 700-subject first cohort. These data belong to a study of cytomegalovirus exposure and HLA in healthy donors. Study in general: The 500 to 750 first-cohort repertoires and the 130 or so validation repertoires shared the same platform, a later analysis reported. Points from the study as a whole: In the 95 to 150 validation repertoires, about 94% of cluster scores exceeded 0, per a later analysis. The classifier, whose performance was assessed in both the original and validation cohorts, reportedly diagnosed cytomegalovirus status with high specificity and sensitivity.

Germline CDR1 is SGDLS and CDR2 is YYNGEE. CDR3 size: 17 residues. V lost 2 bases, J lost 0 bases, and 8 bases stayed unmatched. Here immunoSEQ multiplex PCR was the method, and the copy in TCRdb shows in-frame clones only, minus some. The sample yields 50,000 or so clones, more than 85% seen once. V gene TRBV9 combines with J gene TRBJ2-3; TRBD2 agrees at 8 bases. Sequencing used PBMCs. The TCR originated in a woman aged 25 to 39 in good health and CMV-seronegative. CDR3 DNA sequence: TGTGCCAGCAGCGTCGGGACTAGAGTTTTAAGCACAGATACGCAGTATTTT. Translating gives CASSVGTRVLSTDTQYF.